The 5 T cell receptor beta chains reported below all come from one sample, sequenced in a study of blood T cell repertoires in COVID-19. Generated by immunoSEQ multiplex PCR, the TCRdb table keeps only in-frame clones and is missing some. The repertoire consists of around 200,000 clones, with under 85% occurring once and the leading ten covering about 9.1%. Specimen: peripheral blood. These receptors all come from a woman older than 75 with acute or convalescent COVID-19.

This clone was recorded only once. This chain's CDR3 is CASSQDPLPRQGPSNTEAFF. In nucleotides, the CDR3 is TGTGCCAGCAGCCAAGACCCCCTCCCCCGACAGGGCCCCTCGAACACTGAAGCTTTCTTT. V usage is TRBV4-2 and J usage is TRBJ1-1; 7 nucleotides match TRBD1. V lost 0 bases and J lost 1; bases outside the gene matches: 17. This CDR3 spans 20 amino acids. Germline V gives CDR1 LGHNA, CDR2 YNFKEQ.

CDR3 DNA: TGTGCCAGCAGCTTACTGACAGGGGGCTCAAATCAGCCCCAGCATTTT. It yields the protein CASSLLTGGSNQPQHF. The J gene is TRBJ1-5, the V gene TRBV5-8, with 10 bases identical to TRBD1. The junction had 6 bases not matched to a gene; V was cut back by 2 bases and J by 4 bases. Looked up from germline, CDR1 is SGHTS and CDR2 is YDEGEE. This CDR3 has 16 amino acids.

The rearrangement uses TRBV27 and TRBJ2-7; a possible D gene is TRBD2 (5 bases). Germline V CDR1 and CDR2: MNHEY, SMNVEV (reference sequence). The CDR3 is 14 amino acids. V gave up 2 bases and J gave up 4 bases, with 12 bases separating them. The CDR3 DNA sequence: TGTGCCAGCAGTTTACGAGGGAGCTTATACGAGCAGTACTTC. It encodes CASSLRGSLYEQYF.

In its sample, this clone was seen a few times. The chain is built from TRBV7-2 and TRBJ1-2, with D maybe TRBD1 (5 bases). The CDR3 extends over 13 amino acids. Germline V gene lookup returns CDR1 SGHTA and CDR2 FQGNSA. Trimming removed 4 bases from V and 7 bases from J, with 13 bases in between. The CDR3 spells CASSSRQSSGYTF. The CDR3, as DNA: TGTGCCAGCAGCTCCCGACAGTCGTCTGGCTACACCTTC.

The chain uses TRBV5-4 and TRBJ2-3, with TRBD2 as a possible D gene (5 bases). The CDR3 is 16 residues long. Germline CDR1 and CDR2: SGHNT and YYREEE (reference sequence). V was cut by 0 bases and J by 3 bases, with 14 bases left in between. This CDR3 reads CASSLASTSRTDTQYF. CDR3 nucleotides: TGTGCCAGCAGCTTGGCGTCTACTAGTAGGACAGATACGCAGTATTTT.